A selection of T cell receptor beta chains follows, all from one sample in a study of T cell responses to AZD1222 COVID-19 vaccine. Data came from immunoSEQ multiplex PCR; TCRdb stores just in-frame clones and leaves some out. The repertoire has about 220,000 clones, more than 85% of them found once; the top ten carry about 1%. The input for sequencing was peripheral blood, taken on day 0 of MenACWY control vaccination. These receptors came from an adult in good health. The CDR3 runs from the conserved cysteine through the conserved F or W.

V gene,CDR3 protein
TRBV24-1,CATSLGTGVAGYTF
TRBV9,CASSPLVTDTQYF
TRBV6-5,CASSYEGSSYNSPLHF
TRBV2,CASSDRGRIDYGYTF
TRBV7-2,CASSLIGTGSRYTEAFF
TRBV4-3,CASSQARGGGETQYF
TRBV6-2/TRBV6-3,CASSYSRASYEQYF
TRBV7-2,CASPRTGSYTANTGELFF
TRBV18,CASSLRDRLTNYGYTF
TRBV30,CAWSFNTEAFF
TRBV3-1/TRBV3-2,CASSIGTGELFF
TRBV12-5,CASGLGQGRIEQFF
TRBV4-2,CASSQDVGTEAFF
TRBV3-1/TRBV3-2,CASSQGRSLGYTF
TRBV11-2,CASSLGTETGGYTF
TRBV14,CASSQEGVIRVEGYGYTF
TRBV14,CASSQIQGIRGYTF
TRBV9,CASSTHSNTGELFF
TRBV3-1/TRBV3-2,CASSQRGLGELFF
TRBV4-3,CASSPAHSSYNEQFF
TRBV6-5,CASSTDSLYGYTF
TRBV30,CAWSSTGLGNTIYF
TRBV5-5,CASSLGAGTGAYEQYF
TRBV5-8,CASRRTGGMNTEAFF
TRBV29-1,CSVGDRLRNTEAFF
TRBV10-1,CASSGGVRQPQHF
TRBV30,CAWKAAGGTLSYGYTF
TRBV19,CASSMGQGLTGYTF
TRBV10-3,CAISVGNEQFF
TRBV18,CASSPVRATGHYGYTF
TRBV7-2,CASSLQGGEQYF
TRBV5-4,CASSLDVGGMDTEAFF
TRBV7-8,CASSFGGGSNQPQHF
TRBV5-1,CASSLTRIVTGELFF
TRBV6-5,CASSYRERGYGYTF
TRBV7-2,CASSPNLSSPLHF
TRBV19,CASSVDREASNEQFF
TRBV5-1,CASSLETFPYGYTF
TRBV7-9,CASSPSGTNTGELFF
TRBV6-6,CASSLRPGQGSYEQYF
TRBV5-1,CASSLVSGEAFF
TRBV10-3,CAISEGDEKLFF
TRBV5-4,CASSLEVPGTGYTF
TRBV19,CASSASVNTEAFF
TRBV18,CASSPQGLDYGYTF
TRBV28,CASSLVTDTQYF
TRBV27,CASSFRNQPQHF
TRBV24-1,CATSDLSGKLFF
TRBV5-1,CASSFQGAGGYTF
TRBV7-9,CASSAAMYGYTF